This TCR beta chain was observed in a study of blood T cell repertoires in COVID-19. The study drew participants aged about 18 to 95 years from 24 US areas. Only in-frame clones appear in the TCRdb table, and some are missing; sequencing was by immunoSEQ multiplex PCR. Here the sample spans about 260,000 clones, about 90% being singletons. Material: PBMCs or T cells enriched from blood (not recorded which). The clonotype comes from a middle-aged man who had been exposed to COVID-19.

CDR3 amino acids: CASGLERGTEAFF. The CDR3 DNA follows: TGTGCTAGTGGTTTGGAACGGGGCACTGAAGCTTTCTTT. The V call is TRBV12-5, the J call TRBJ1-1; D not resolved. The germline CDR1 and CDR2 sequences are LGHNT and FRNRAP. This CDR3 is built from 13 residues. V shed 1 base and J shed 4 bases, with 7 bases lying between them.